In its sample, the clone carrying this TCR beta chain was seen a few times. The germline V gene encodes CDR1 SEHNR and CDR2 FQNEAQ (reference sequence). The trim removed 4 bases at V and 3 bases at J, leaving 8 bases unmatched. The CDR3 is 16 amino acids. What was sequenced were expressed TCRB transcripts, since all of the isolated RNA had been reverse transcribed. The method was immunoSEQ multiplex PCR; TCRdb's version includes in-frame clones alone and lacks a portion of them. Here the sample spans roughly 230,000 clones, about 9.3% being singletons. These data are taken from a study of beta chain features in type 1 diabetes. As for the study in general: Similarity in age, gender and cell yields was seen between patients and healthy donors.

The V gene is TRBV7-9, the J gene TRBJ1-1, with 10 bases matching TRBD1. The sequencing sample was made of naive CD4+ T cells from blood. This TCR derives from a woman aged 18-30 years in good health. DNA for the CDR3: TGTGCCAGCAGCTCAACTCCCGGGACAGGGGACACTGAAGCTTTCTTT. Its protein is CASSSTPGTGDTEAFF.